This T cell receptor (beta chain) was sequenced in a study of OX40 agonist ivuxolimab in advanced cancers. Whole-study results and caveats: More expanded clones were found, on average, in CD8+ than in CD4+ T cells. Not determined was the antigen specificity of the expanded peripheral T cells.

The germline gives CDR1 GTSNPN, CDR2 SVGIG (reference sequence). The CDR3 runs 17 residues. The J segment lost 2 bases and the V segment lost 4 bases, leaving 15 bases of the junction unmatched. Some clones are missing from TCRdb's copy, which holds only in-frame ones; the method was immunoSEQ multiplex PCR. Among 40,000 to 50,000 clones listed, about 89% were seen once. Notes on this clone: Its antigen remains unidentified.

This sequence was found in an adult with an advanced solid tumor such as melanoma, head and neck, liver or kidney cancer. The chain recombines TRBV30 with TRBJ2-7; the match to TRBD2 covers 9 bases. This specimen was CD4+ or CD8+ T cells sorted from blood, taken in a trial of the OX40 agonist ivuxolimab. The CDR3 nucleotides are TGTGCCTGGATTCCGTCCGCCGGGACTAGCCGGGCCTACGAGCAGTACTTC. It codes for CAWIPSAGTSRAYEQYF.